This T cell receptor (beta chain) was profiled in a study of lymphopenia after photon versus proton radiotherapy. Findings of the study overall: In patients who died, overall survival fell as post-nadir TCR diversity dropped more. After the lymphocyte nadir, photon-treated repertoires showed oligoclonal expansion, especially of CD8+ Temra cells.

Turning to this clone: Its antigen remains unknown.

Some clones are missing from TCRdb's copy, which holds only in-frame ones; the method was immunoSEQ multiplex PCR. This table holds 35,000 to 45,000 clones, over 80% found once. Sequenced here: peripheral blood, sampled from a patient treated with proton-based radiotherapy. The TCR originated in a woman in her 70s with pancreatic cancer.

The CDR3 here is CASSTGTHSTDTQYF. For the CDR3, the DNA is TGTGCCAGCAGCACCGGGACTCATAGCACAGATACGCAGTATTTT. This chain connects TRBV5-4 to TRBJ2-3; D is perhaps TRBD2 (6 bases). There are 15 residues in the CDR3. Trimming left V 4 bases short and J 0 bases short, with 12 bases between. CDR1 and CDR2 (germline): SGHNT, YYREEE (reference sequence).